These 27 T cell receptor beta chains originate from one sample sequenced in a study of T cell responses to AZD1222 COVID-19 vaccine. Sequencing used immunoSEQ multiplex PCR; TCRdb keeps in-frame clones, though not all of them. The sample lists about 140,000 clones, about 89% seen once, with roughly 1.2% in the top ten. Sequenced material: peripheral blood, taken 28 days after the second AZD1222 dose. These receptors all come from an adult who received the AZD1222 COVID-19 vaccine.

V usage is TRBV5-1 and J usage is TRBJ2-3; the D is unclear. Per germline, CDR1 SGHRS and CDR2 YFSETQ. V shed 1 base and J shed 6 bases, with 15 bases lying between them. The CDR3 extends over 15 amino acids. This chain's CDR3 is CASSLTRPHTDTQYF. The CDR3 nucleotides are TGCGCCAGCAGCTTGACCCGGCCCCACACGGATACGCAGTATTTT.

The chain carries TRBV4-3 and TRBJ1-4; 7 nucleotides line up with TRBD1. CDR1 is LGHNA and CDR2 is YSLEER in the germline V gene. Unmatched junction bases numbered 10, after V lost 4 bases and J lost 5 bases. CDR3 length equals 16 residues. The CDR3: CASSPTLTGLNEKLFF. CDR3 in DNA: TGCGCCAGCAGCCCGACCTTGACAGGGTTAAATGAAAAACTGTTTTTT.

The rearrangement joins TRBV30 to TRBJ1-1; TRBD1 might be the D (5 bases). This CDR3 has 18 amino acids. CDR1 is GTSNPN and CDR2 is SVGIG in the germline V gene (reference sequence). Trimming stripped 3 bases from V and 7 bases from J, with 30 bases between. CDR3 in amino acids: CAWRLLSCTFPGTREAFF. The CDR3 bases are TGTGCCTGGAGACTCCTGTCCTGCACATTTCCCGGGACTCGTGAAGCTTTCTTT.

The chain combines TRBV7-3 with TRBJ2-2; D remains ambiguous. Trimming stripped 5 bases from V and 5 bases from J, with 18 bases between. CDR1 and CDR2 (germline): SGHTA, FQGTGA. This CDR3 is built from 16 residues. CDR3 sequence (DNA): TGTGCCAGCAGCCCCCTTGGAGACGCTTTTACCGGGGAGCTGTTTTTT. Amino acids: CASSPLGDAFTGELFF.

The chain recombines TRBV10-3 with TRBJ1-5, with 7 positions matching TRBD1. V was pared by 9 bases and J by 4 bases, with 9 bases of the junction left unmatched. This CDR3 spans 14 amino acids. Germline V CDR1 and CDR2: ENHRY, SYGVKD. CDR3 bases: TGTGCCATTAGAGACAGGGACGTAAATCAGCCCCAGCATTTT. Its protein is CAIRDRDVNQPQHF.

The rearrangement links TRBV3-1 (or the pseudogene TRBV3-2) to TRBJ2-7; D is unclear. V was shortened by 0 bases and J by 4 bases, with 10 bases between the two germline ends. Looked up from germline, CDR1 is LGHDT and CDR2 is YNNKEL (reference sequence). The CDR3 is 14 residues long. DNA for the CDR3: TGTGCCAGCAGCCAAGATCTTGGAGTTTACGAGCAGTACTTC. Translating it yields CASSQDLGVYEQYF.

The chain employs TRBV15 and TRBJ1-1; D call uncertain. Germline V lookup: CDR1 LNHNV, CDR2 YYDKDF (reference sequence). V lost 0 bases to trimming and J lost 0 bases, with 8 bases between them. This CDR3 is built from 15 residues. CDR3 bases: TGTGCCACCAGCAGAGATGGATCAATGAACACTGAAGCTTTCTTT. Its translation: CATSRDGSMNTEAFF.

This chain joins TRBV2 and TRBJ2-2, with unresolved D. Trimming left V 2 bases short and J 9 bases short, with 4 bases between. Germline loops: CDR1 SNHLY, CDR2 FYNNEI. The CDR3 consists of 11 residues. CDR3: CASSETWELFF. The DNA of the CDR3 is TGTGCCAGCAGTGAAACGTGGGAGCTGTTTTTT.

The V gene is TRBV11-2, the J gene TRBJ1-1, with D possibly being TRBD1 (6 bases). V lost 5 bases to trimming and J lost 1 base, with 23 bases between them. The germline CDR1 and CDR2 sequences are SGHAT and FQNNGV. The CDR3 contains 18 residues. The CDR3 DNA is TGTGCCAGCAGCCCAAGACTTATCGGGACATCAAGGAACACTGAAGCTTTCTTT. Amino acids: CASSPRLIGTSRNTEAFF. The full variable domain, rest sourced from reference TRBV11-2 and TRBJ1-1, is EAGVAQSPRYKIIEKRQSVAFWCNPISGHATLYWYQQILGQGPKLLIQFQNNGVVDDSQLPKDRFSAERLKGVDSTLKIQPAKLEDSAVYLCASSPRLIGTSRNTEAFFGQGTRLTVV.

This sequence joins TRBV28 and TRBJ1-4; D is uncertain. CDR3 length: 15 amino acids. Germline V gene lookup returns CDR1 MDHEN and CDR2 SYDVKM. Trimming took 5 bases from V and 7 from J, leaving 17 bases between them. The CDR3 DNA is TGTGCCAGCAGTGCCATGAGAGATGATTTTGAAAAACTGTTTTTT. Its translation: CASSAMRDDFEKLFF.

The genes are TRBV2 and TRBJ2-7, with D perhaps given as TRBD1 or TRBD2 (6 bases each). V gave up 8 bases and J gave up 4 bases, with 18 bases separating them. Germline values: CDR1 SNHLY, CDR2 FYNNEI. The CDR3 length is 14 residues. The CDR3 here is CASCRGRTDYEQYF. DNA of the CDR3: TGTGCCAGCTGCCGGGGGCGCACAGATTACGAGCAGTACTTC. The whole variable domain, filled in from reference TRBV2 and TRBJ2-7, reads EPEVTQTPSHQVTQMGQEVILRCVPISNHLYFYWYRQILGQKVEFLVSFYNNEISEKSEIFDDQFSVERPDGSNFTLKIRSTKLEDSAMYFCASCRGRTDYEQYFGPGTRLTVT.

The CDR3 region has the DNA TGTGCCAGCAGCTTCCGGCAGTCCATGAACACTGAAGCTTTCTTT. The encoded protein is CASSFRQSMNTEAFF. The rearrangement links TRBV5-8 to TRBJ1-1; D is ambiguous. The germline V and J ends were trimmed by 2 bases and 0 bases, with 11 bases remaining between them. The germline V gene has CDR1 SGHTS and CDR2 YDEGEE. The CDR3 is made up of 15 amino acids.

This clone occurred once. The chain employs TRBV6-5 and TRBJ2-7; 8 bases line up with TRBD1. Germline CDR1 MNHEY, CDR2 SVGAGI. The CDR3 runs 14 residues. V gave up 8 bases and J gave up 6 bases; unmatched junction bases: 12. The CDR3 DNA is TGTGCCAGCGCTATCGGACAGGGTGCCATCGAGCAGTACTTC. Translation gives CASAIGQGAIEQYF.

The CDR3 region is CASSRGASWTDTQYF. CDR3 DNA: TGTGCCAGCAGCCGGGGGGCGAGTTGGACAGATACGCAGTATTTT. This chain joins TRBV11-2 and TRBJ2-3, with D tentatively TRBD2 (7 bases). Germline CDR1 SGHAT, CDR2 FQNNGV. There are 15 residues in the CDR3. With 5 bases removed from V and 3 bases from J, the gap between germline ends came to 15 bases.

The rearrangement uses TRBV5-1 and TRBJ1-3; 8 bases are shared with TRBD1. Trimming cost V 4 bases and J 2 bases; bases outside gene matches: 2. The CDR3 is 14 amino acids. Germline V gene data show CDR1 as SGHRS and CDR2 as YFSETQ. The CDR3 DNA follows: TGCGCCAGCAGCCAACAGGGGGCTGGAAACACCATATATTTT. Translating it yields CASSQQGAGNTIYF.

This chain connects TRBV2 to TRBJ1-1; maybe TRBD1 (6 bases). Per germline, CDR1 SNHLY and CDR2 FYNNEI. The CDR3 sequence is 16 residues long. Trimming removed 2 bases at V and 7 bases at J, with 20 bases between. The DNA of the CDR3 is TGTGCCAGCAGTGAATTCGGGACACTTCACGTAAATGAAGCTTTCTTT. Amino acids: CASSEFGTLHVNEAFF.

The chain is built from TRBV12-3 or TRBV12-4 and TRBJ1-2; 7 bases fit TRBD1. The J segment lost 8 bases and the V segment lost 3 bases, leaving 3 bases of the junction unmatched. This CDR3 has 12 residues. For the CDR3, the DNA is TGTGCCAGCAGTTTTAGGACAGGAGGCTACACCTTC. It encodes CASSFRTGGYTF.

The chain uses TRBV5-4 and TRBJ1-2; D perhaps matches TRBD1 (6 bases). Trimming pared 1 base from V and 7 bases from J, leaving 11 bases between. This CDR3 has 13 amino acids. Germline values: CDR1 SGHNT, CDR2 YYREEE (reference sequence). CDR3 protein: CASSLWGAGGYTF. The CDR3 DNA sequence: TGTGCCAGCAGCTTGTGGGGGGCGGGTGGCTACACCTTC.

This chain joins TRBV9 and TRBJ1-2; the match to TRBD1 covers 12 bases. V shed 3 bases, J shed 8 bases, and the junction held 5 bases outside the gene matches. Germline V gene sequence: CDR1 SGDLS, CDR2 YYNGEE. This CDR3 spans 14 amino acids. The CDR3 DNA follows: TGTGCCAGCAGCGAGGGACAGGGGGCTCGGGGCTACACCTTC. Its translation is CASSEGQGARGYTF.

This clone was recorded a few times. This chain joins TRBV9 and TRBJ2-1, with 7 bases aligning to TRBD1. There are 14 residues in the CDR3. Germline lookup yields CDR1 SGDLS and CDR2 YYNGEE. Trimming removed 4 bases from V and 9 bases from J; junction bases left unmatched: 10. The CDR3 bases are TGTGCCAGCAGCTCCTCCTTGACAGGGACTGAGCAGTTCTTC. Translating gives CASSSSLTGTEQFF.

This clone occurred once. The chain is built from TRBV28 and TRBJ2-2; TRBD2 matches 9 bases. The CDR3 has 15 amino acids. V lost 5 bases and J lost 6; bases outside the gene matches: 7. The germline CDR1 and CDR2 sequences are MDHEN and SYDVKM. The CDR3 loop is CASSTAGTSPGELFF. The CDR3 DNA reads as TGTGCCAGCAGTACCGCCGGGACTAGCCCCGGGGAGCTGTTTTTT.

This clone was counted between two and nine times. The V gene is TRBV3-1 (or the pseudogene TRBV3-2), the J gene TRBJ1-6, with unresolved D. Germline CDR1 and CDR2: LGHDT and YNNKEL (reference sequence). The CDR3 sequence is 14 residues long. Deletions cut 3 bases from V and 7 bases from J, with 10 bases between. CDR3 in DNA: TGTGCCAGCAGCCACGTAGCGGGGAATTCACCCCTCCACTTT. As protein: CASSHVAGNSPLHF.

This chain joins TRBV10-1 and TRBJ1-2; D gene unclear. Germline-derived CDR1 and CDR2 are WNHNN and SYGVQD (reference sequence). V was cut by 8 bases and J by 8 bases, with 24 bases left in between. The CDR3 has 15 amino acids. The CDR3 spells CASAITGNEVCGYTF. The CDR3 DNA sequence: TGCGCCAGCGCTATCACCGGGAACGAAGTTTGCGGCTACACCTTC.

This clone has only one observation. The chain couples TRBV28 to TRBJ1-2; 8 bases are a match to TRBD1. The V and J ends lost 6 bases and 4 bases, in that order; junction bases with no gene match: 7. CDR3 length: 14 amino acids. CDR1 is MDHEN, CDR2 SYDVKM, per germline. The CDR3 protein is CASSGQGMSYGYTF. DNA for the CDR3: TGTGCCAGCAGCGGACAGGGAATGAGCTATGGCTACACCTTC.

This clone was seen only once. The V call is TRBV6-6, the J call TRBJ1-6, with D perhaps TRBD1 (5 bases). Germline values: CDR1 MNHNY, CDR2 SVGAGI (reference sequence). The CDR3 has 14 residues. Trimming removed 6 bases at V and 1 base at J, with 7 bases between. CDR3 sequence: CASRGGSYNSPLHF. The CDR3 DNA reads as TGTGCCAGCAGGGGGGGGTCCTATAATTCACCCCTCCACTTT.

The chain recombines TRBV7-2 with TRBJ2-7, with 7 bases identical to TRBD1. Trimming removed 4 bases from V and 3 bases from J; junction bases left unmatched: 0. In germline, CDR1 is SGHTA, CDR2 FQGNSA. The CDR3 extends over 12 amino acids. CDR3 nucleotides: TGTGCCAGCAGCTACAGGGGCTACGAGCAGTACTTC. Residues: CASSYRGYEQYF.

CDR3 in DNA: TGTGCCAGCAGTGAACGGGGGGCCATTGGAAACACCATATATTTT. It encodes CASSERGAIGNTIYF. The chain carries TRBV6-1 and TRBJ1-3; a possible D gene is TRBD1 (6 bases). CDR1 is MNHNS and CDR2 is SASEGT in the germline V gene. Between the trimmed V and J ends, which lost 2 bases and 3 bases, there was a span of 11 bases. CDR3 size: 15 residues.